The entry below describes one TCR beta chain. Its antigen is unidentified. The sample is drawn from a study of T cell responses to AZD1222 COVID-19 vaccine. Study-level findings and limits: Just a handful of AZD1222 recipients tested seropositive at baseline. There were vaccine-associated CD4 TCRs across spike, dominant at 160-218 and 743-854.

The germline V and J ends were trimmed by 3 bases and 1 base, with 9 bases remaining between them. CDR1 and CDR2 from the germline V gene are KGHSH and LQKENI. The CDR3 loop spans 15 amino acids. Repertoires were generated with immunoSEQ multiplex PCR, while TCRdb's copy carries only in-frame clones and drops some. This table holds about 150,000 clones, approximately 90% found once. The TCR originated in an adult in good health. The source material was peripheral blood, sampled on day 0 of MenACWY control vaccination. The chain recombines TRBV18 with TRBJ2-2; TRBD2 might be the D (5 bases). The CDR3 bases are TGTGCCAGCTCACCCAGGACTGAGAACACCGGGGAGCTGTTTTTT. This sequence encodes CASSPRTENTGELFF.